This TCR beta chain appears in the sequencing data of a study of control samples from healthy donors and cancer patients (dated by TCRdb to 2019 to 2021). Library method: the immunoSEQ multiplex PCR assay. TCRdb obtained this table from immuneACCESS and retained in-frame rearrangements with V and J assigned. These tables miss some clones; where compared with another copy, unresolved V genes account for less than half of the shortfall, and the remainder is unexplained. This sample has some 120,000 clones in its table, and 85% to 95% of those were observed once. The ten most abundant clones make up roughly 8.7% of the sample. This clone was found once. The antigen it recognizes is unknown. No base quality values were provided; no much bigger clone lies one nucleotide off. From cysteine to phenylalanine, the CDR3 is 18 amino acids long. Solely the CDR3 DNA is kept, with 54 bases framed from the first base. V is trimmed back by 0 bases and J by 0 bases, and the junction contains 8 bases that no gene match accounts for. From the germline V gene, CDR1 is LGHNT and CDR2 is FRNRAP.

The sequence was collected from a man between 18 and 29 years old in good health. The chain is made from TRBV12-5 and TRBJ1-5; 7 central nucleotides agree with TRBD1. Source material: blood. The nucleotide sequence reads as follows: TGTGCTAGTGGTTTGGTAATCTTCGGGACAGTTAGCAATCAGCCCCAGCATTTT. Translated, this gives CASGLVIFGTVSNQPQHF. Where the CDR3 stops, the reference TRBV12-5 and TRBJ1-5 genes take over; the full variable domain is DARVTQTPRHKVTEMGQEVTMRCQPILGHNTVFWYRQTMMQGLELLAYFRNRAPLDDSGMPKDRFSAEMPDATLATLKIQPSEPRDSAVYFCASGLVIFGTVSNQPQHFGDGTRLSIL.